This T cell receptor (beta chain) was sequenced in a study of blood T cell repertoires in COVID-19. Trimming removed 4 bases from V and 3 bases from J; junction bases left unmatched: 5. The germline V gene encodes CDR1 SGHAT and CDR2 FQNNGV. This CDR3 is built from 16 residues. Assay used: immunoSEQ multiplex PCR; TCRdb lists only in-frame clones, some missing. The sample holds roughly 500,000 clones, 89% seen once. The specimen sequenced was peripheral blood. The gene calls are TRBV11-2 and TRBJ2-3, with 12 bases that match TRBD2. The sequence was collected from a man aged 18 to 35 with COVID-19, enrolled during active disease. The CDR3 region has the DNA TGTGCCAGCAGCTCTCTAGCGGGGGGGCAAACAGATACGCAGTATTTT. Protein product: CASSSLAGGQTDTQYF.